This T cell receptor beta chain came from a study of cytotoxic CD8 clonotypes in ibrutinib-treated CLL. Study-wide background: Collecting the response samples happened after a median 12 months of treatment, with a range of 6 to 36. Mean values per sample were around 270,000 productive templates and roughly 90,000 productive rearrangements. Study observations and caveats: While tracking circulating CD8+ T-cell counts, baseline clonality exceeded that of age-matched healthy donors. At progression, clonality fell back toward baseline after rising at ibrutinib response.

The protocol was immunoSEQ multiplex PCR, while the TCRdb copy is restricted to in-frame clones and leaves out a portion. Among about 84,000 clones listed, about 86% were seen once. This CDR3 has 14 residues. Germline CDR1 is SGHAT and CDR2 is FQNNGV. V shed 1 base, J shed 13 bases, and the junction held 6 bases outside the gene matches. About this clone: Its antigen remains unknown.

The rearrangement links TRBV11-2 to TRBJ2-1, with 11 bases fitting TRBD2. Sequences were derived from PBMCs, sampled before ibrutinib treatment. This clonotype originated in a human donor with chronic lymphocytic leukemia. CDR3 DNA sequence: TGTGCCAGCAGCTTAGGTCGACTAGCGGGAACACAGTTCTTC. Protein product: CASSLGRLAGTQFF.